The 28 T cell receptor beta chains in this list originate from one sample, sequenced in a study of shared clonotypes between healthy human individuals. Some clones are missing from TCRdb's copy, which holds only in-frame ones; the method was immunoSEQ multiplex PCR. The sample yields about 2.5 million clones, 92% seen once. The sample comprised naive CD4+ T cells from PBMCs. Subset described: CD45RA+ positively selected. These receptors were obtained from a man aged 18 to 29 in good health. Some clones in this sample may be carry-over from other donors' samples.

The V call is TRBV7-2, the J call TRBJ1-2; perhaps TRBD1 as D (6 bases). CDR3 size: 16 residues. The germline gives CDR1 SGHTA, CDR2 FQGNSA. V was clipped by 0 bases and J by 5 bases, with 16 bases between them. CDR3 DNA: TGTGCCAGCAGCTTAGCGAATGGGGGCTTAGGGTATGGCTACACCTTC. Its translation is CASSLANGGLGYGYTF.

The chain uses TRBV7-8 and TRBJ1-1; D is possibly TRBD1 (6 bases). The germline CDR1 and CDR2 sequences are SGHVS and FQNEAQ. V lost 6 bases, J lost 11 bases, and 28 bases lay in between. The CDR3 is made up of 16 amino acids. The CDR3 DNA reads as TGTGCCAGCAGATCCGGGACAAGGAGACTCCTTTTCGAGGCTTTCTTT. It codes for CASRSGTRRLLFEAFF.

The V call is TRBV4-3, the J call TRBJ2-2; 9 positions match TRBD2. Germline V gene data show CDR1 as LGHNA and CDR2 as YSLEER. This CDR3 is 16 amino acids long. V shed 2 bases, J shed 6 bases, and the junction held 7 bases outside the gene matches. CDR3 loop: CASSQSAGLAAGELFF. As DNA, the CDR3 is TGCGCCAGCAGCCAATCCGCGGGACTAGCAGCCGGGGAGCTGTTTTTT.

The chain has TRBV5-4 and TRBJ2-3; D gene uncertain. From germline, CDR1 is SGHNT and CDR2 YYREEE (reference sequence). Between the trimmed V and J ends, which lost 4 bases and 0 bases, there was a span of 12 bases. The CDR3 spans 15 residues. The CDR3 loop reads CASSPRQASTDTQYF. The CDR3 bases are TGTGCCAGCAGCCCCAGACAAGCTAGCACAGATACGCAGTATTTT. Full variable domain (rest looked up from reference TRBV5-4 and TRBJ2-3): ETGVTQSPTHLIKTRGQQVTLRCSSQSGHNTVSWYQQALGQGPQFIFQYYREEENGRGNFPPRFSGLQFPNYSSELNVNALELDDSALYLCASSPRQASTDTQYFGPGTRLTVL.

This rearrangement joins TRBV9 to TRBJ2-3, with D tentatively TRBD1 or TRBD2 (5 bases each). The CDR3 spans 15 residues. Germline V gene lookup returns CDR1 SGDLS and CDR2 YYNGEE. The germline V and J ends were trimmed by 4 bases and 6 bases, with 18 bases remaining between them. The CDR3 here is CASSSYDGGPDTQYF. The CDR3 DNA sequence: TGTGCCAGCAGCTCCTACGATGGGGGTCCCGATACGCAGTATTTT.

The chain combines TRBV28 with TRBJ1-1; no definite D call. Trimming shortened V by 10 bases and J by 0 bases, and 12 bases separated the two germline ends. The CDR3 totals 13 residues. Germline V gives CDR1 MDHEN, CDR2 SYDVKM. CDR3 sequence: CATSRTVNTEAFF. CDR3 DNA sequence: TGTGCCACCTCCAGGACGGTGAACACTGAAGCTTTCTTT.

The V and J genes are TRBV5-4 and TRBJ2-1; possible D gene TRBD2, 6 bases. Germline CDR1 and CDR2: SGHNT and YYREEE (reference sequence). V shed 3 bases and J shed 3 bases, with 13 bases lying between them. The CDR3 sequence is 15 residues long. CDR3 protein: CASSSSGTFYNEQFF. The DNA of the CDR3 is TGTGCCAGCAGCTCTTCCGGGACTTTCTACAATGAGCAGTTCTTC.

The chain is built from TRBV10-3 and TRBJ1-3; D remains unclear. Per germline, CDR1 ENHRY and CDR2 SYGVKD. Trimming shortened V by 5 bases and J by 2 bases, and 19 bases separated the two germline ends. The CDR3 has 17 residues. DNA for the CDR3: TGTGCCATCAGTAGTTTTGAAGCTTATATTACTGGAAACACCATATATTTT. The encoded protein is CAISSFEAYITGNTIYF.

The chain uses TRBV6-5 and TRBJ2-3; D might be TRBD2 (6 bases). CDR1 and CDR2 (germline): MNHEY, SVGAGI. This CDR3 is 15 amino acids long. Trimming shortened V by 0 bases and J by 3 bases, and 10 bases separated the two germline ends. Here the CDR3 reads CASSYSGGVTDTQYF. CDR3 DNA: TGTGCCAGCAGTTACTCCGGCGGGGTTACAGATACGCAGTATTTT.

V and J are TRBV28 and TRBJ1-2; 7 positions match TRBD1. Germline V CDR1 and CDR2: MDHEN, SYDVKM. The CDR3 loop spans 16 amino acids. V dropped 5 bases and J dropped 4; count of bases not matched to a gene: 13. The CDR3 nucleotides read TGTGCCAGCAGTCTCCCGACAGGGTCGGTTGCCTATGGCTACACCTTC. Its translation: CASSLPTGSVAYGYTF.

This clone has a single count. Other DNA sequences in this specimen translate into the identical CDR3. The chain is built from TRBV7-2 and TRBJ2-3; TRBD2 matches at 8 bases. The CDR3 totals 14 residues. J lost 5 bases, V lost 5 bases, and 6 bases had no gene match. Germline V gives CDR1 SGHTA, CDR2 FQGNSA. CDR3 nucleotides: TGTGCCAGCAGCCCCGGACTAGCTGTAGATACGCAGTATTTT. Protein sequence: CASSPGLAVDTQYF.

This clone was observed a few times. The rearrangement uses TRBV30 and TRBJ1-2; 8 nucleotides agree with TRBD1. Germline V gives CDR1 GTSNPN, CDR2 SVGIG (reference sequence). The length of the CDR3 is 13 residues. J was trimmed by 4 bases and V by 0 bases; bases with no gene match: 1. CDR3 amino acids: CAWSVTGGYGYTF. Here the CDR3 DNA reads TGTGCCTGGAGTGTAACAGGGGGCTATGGCTACACCTTC.

CDR3 in DNA: TGTGCCAGTAGTATAGAGGGGCCGCACACTGAAGCTTTCTTT. Its protein product is CASSIEGPHTEAFF. V gene TRBV19 combines with J gene TRBJ1-1; the D gene is possibly TRBD1 (5 bases). Trimming stripped 0 bases from V and 3 bases from J, with 8 bases between. The germline gives CDR1 LNHDA, CDR2 SQIVND (reference sequence). The CDR3 is 14 residues long.

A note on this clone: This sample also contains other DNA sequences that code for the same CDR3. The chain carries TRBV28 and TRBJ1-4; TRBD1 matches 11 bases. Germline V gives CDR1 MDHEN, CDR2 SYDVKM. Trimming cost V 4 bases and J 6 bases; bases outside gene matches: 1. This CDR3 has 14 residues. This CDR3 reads CASSWTGGYEKLFF. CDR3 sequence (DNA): TGTGCCAGCAGTTGGACAGGGGGCTATGAAAAACTGTTTTTT.

CDR3 region: CASSSDLGTEAFF. CDR3 DNA: TGTGCCAGCTCATCGGACCTGGGCACTGAAGCTTTCTTT. This chain uses TRBV18 with TRBJ1-1; D gene uncertain. This CDR3 has 13 amino acids. Trimming left V 5 bases short and J 4 bases short, with 11 bases between. CDR1 is KGHSH, CDR2 LQKENI, per germline.

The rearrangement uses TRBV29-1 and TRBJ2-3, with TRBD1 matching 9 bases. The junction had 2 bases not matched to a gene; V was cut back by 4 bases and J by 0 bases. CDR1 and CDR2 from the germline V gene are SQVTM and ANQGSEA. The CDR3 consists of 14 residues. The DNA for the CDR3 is TGCAGCGTTGGCGGGACAGGGAGCACAGATACGCAGTATTTT. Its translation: CSVGGTGSTDTQYF.

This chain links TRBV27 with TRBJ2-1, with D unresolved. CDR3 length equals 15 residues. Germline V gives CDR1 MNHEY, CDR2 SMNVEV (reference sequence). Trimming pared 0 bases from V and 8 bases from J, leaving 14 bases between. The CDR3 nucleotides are TGTGCCAGCAGTTTATCGGCCCCCTCAGTTCATGAGCAGTTCTTC. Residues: CASSLSAPSVHEQFF.

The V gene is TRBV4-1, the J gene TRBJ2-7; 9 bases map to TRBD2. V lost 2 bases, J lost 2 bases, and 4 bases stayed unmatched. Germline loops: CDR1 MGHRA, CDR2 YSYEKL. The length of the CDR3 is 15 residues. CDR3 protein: CASSQLLAGTYEQYF. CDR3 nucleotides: TGCGCCAGCAGCCAATTACTAGCGGGTACCTACGAGCAGTACTTC.

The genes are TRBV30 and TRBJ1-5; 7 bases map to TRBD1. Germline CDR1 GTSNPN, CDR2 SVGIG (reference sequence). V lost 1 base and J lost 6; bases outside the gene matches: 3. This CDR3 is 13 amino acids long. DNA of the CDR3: TGTGCCTGGAGTGGACAGGGCACTCAGCCCCAGCATTTT. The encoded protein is CAWSGQGTQPQHF.

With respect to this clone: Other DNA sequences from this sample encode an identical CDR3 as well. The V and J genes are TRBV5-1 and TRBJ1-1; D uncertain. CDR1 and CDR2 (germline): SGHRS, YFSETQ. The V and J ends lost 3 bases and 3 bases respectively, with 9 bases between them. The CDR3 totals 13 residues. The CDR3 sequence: CASSSLGDTEAFF. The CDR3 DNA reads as TGCGCCAGCAGCTCGTTAGGTGACACTGAAGCTTTCTTT.

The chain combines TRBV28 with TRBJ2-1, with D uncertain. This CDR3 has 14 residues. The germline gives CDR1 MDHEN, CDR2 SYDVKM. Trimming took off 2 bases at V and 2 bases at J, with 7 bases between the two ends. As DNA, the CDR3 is TGTGCCAGCAGTTTACCCCAGACCTACAATGAGCAGTTCTTC. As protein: CASSLPQTYNEQFF. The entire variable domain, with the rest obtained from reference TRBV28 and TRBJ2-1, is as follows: DVKVTQSSRYLVKRTGEKVFLECVQDMDHENMFWYRQDPGLGLRLIYFSYDVKMKEKGDIPEGYSVSREKKERFSLILESASTNQTSMYLCASSLPQTYNEQFFGPGTRLTVL.

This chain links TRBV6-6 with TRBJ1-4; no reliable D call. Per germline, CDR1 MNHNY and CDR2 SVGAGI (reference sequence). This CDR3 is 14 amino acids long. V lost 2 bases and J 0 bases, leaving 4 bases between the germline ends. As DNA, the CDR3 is TGTGCCAGCAGTTACAGAGCAACTAATGAAAAACTGTTTTTT. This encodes CASSYRATNEKLFF.

The CDR3 coding sequence is TGTGCCATCAGTGTTGGCGGCAGGGGAAATTGGGATACGCAGTATTTT. It specifies CAISVGGRGNWDTQYF. The chain links TRBV10-3 to TRBJ2-3, with D possibly being TRBD1 (6 bases). Trimming took off 4 bases at V and 6 bases at J, with 20 bases between the two ends. Germline CDR1 ENHRY, CDR2 SYGVKD. This CDR3 comprises 16 residues.

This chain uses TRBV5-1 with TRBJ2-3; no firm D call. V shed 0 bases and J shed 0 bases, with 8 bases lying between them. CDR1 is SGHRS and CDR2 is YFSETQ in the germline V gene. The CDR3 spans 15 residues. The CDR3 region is CASSLVPPSTDTQYF. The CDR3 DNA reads TGCGCCAGCAGCTTGGTCCCACCTAGCACAGATACGCAGTATTTT.

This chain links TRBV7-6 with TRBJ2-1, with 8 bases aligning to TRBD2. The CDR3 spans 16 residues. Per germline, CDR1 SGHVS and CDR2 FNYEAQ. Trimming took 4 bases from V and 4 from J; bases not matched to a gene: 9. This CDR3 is CASSSISGSLYNEQFF. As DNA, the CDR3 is TGTGCCAGCAGCTCCATAAGCGGGAGCCTTTACAATGAGCAGTTCTTC.

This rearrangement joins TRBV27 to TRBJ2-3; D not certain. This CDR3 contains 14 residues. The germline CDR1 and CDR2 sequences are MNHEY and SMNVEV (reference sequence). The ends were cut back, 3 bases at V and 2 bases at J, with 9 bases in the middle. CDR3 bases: TGTGCCAGCAGTTTCCGGATTCCCACAGATACGCAGTATTTT. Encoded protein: CASSFRIPTDTQYF.

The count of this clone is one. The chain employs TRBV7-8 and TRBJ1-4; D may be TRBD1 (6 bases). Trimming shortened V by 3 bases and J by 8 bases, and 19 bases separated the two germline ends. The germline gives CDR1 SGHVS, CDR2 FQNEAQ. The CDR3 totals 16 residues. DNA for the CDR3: TGTGCCAGCAGCTTTGACGGCAGGGGAGGTGTCGAAAAACTGTTTTTT. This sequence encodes CASSFDGRGGVEKLFF.

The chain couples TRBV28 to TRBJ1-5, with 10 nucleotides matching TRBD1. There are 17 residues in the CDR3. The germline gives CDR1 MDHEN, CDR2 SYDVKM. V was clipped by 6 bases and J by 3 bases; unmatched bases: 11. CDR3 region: CASSRGPGQGINQPQHF. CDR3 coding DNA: TGTGCCAGCAGCCGAGGGCCGGGACAGGGGATCAATCAGCCCCAGCATTTT. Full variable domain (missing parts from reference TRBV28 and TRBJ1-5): DVKVTQSSRYLVKRTGEKVFLECVQDMDHENMFWYRQDPGLGLRLIYFSYDVKMKEKGDIPEGYSVSREKKERFSLILESASTNQTSMYLCASSRGPGQGINQPQHFGDGTRLSIL.